These 16 T cell receptor beta chains were all obtained from the same sample, sequenced in a study of identical twins. TCRdb recomputed calls from the 5' RACE reads with MiXCR, one row per CDR3 protein. This table holds 450,000 or so distinct CDR3 sequences, more than 20% found once. These data also formed part of another study, on T cells expressing NK-cell markers.

The material sequenced was CD4+ T cells sorted from blood. Receptor source: a woman aged 18-30 years in good health.

In its sample, this clonotype was seen a few times. The chain links TRBV6-1 to TRBJ2-2; D possibly corresponds to TRBD2 (6 bases). This CDR3 contains 17 residues. The V end was cut by 3 bases, the J end by 6 bases, with 20 bases between. Germline lookup yields CDR1 MNHNS and CDR2 SASEGT. The CDR3 loop reads CASSDLIQGGGPGELFF. The CDR3 coding sequence is TGTGCCAGCAGTGATCTCATCCAGGGAGGCGGGCCCGGGGAGCTGTTTTTT.

The chain joins TRBV9 to TRBJ2-1, with 7 positions matching TRBD2. The ends lost 4 bases at V and 9 bases at J; junction bases unmatched: 16. The germline CDR1 and CDR2 sequences are SGDLS and YYNGEE. The CDR3 sequence is 16 residues long. The CDR3 here is CASSPFGGLGEAEQFF. The CDR3 nucleotides are TGTGCCAGCAGCCCCTTCGGAGGACTAGGAGAGGCTGAGCAGTTCTTC.

The chain combines TRBV7-2 with TRBJ1-1, with D possibly matching TRBD1 (6 bases). Germline CDR1 SGHTA, CDR2 FQGNSA. V lost 1 base and J 4 bases, leaving 10 bases between the germline ends. There are 14 residues in the CDR3. The CDR3 DNA sequence: TGTGCCAGCAGCTTAGGCTGGGGGGCCACTGAAGCTTTCTTT. This codes for CASSLGWGATEAFF.

The V and J genes are TRBV7-2 and TRBJ2-7; D is unresolved. The CDR3 sequence is 14 residues long. The V gene's germline CDR1 is SGHTA and CDR2 FQGNSA. Deletions cut 3 bases from V and 0 bases from J, with 9 bases between. The CDR3 bases are TGTGCCAGCAGCTTTTTATTACCCTCCTACGAGCAGTACTTC. Translating gives CASSFLLPSYEQYF.

This sequence joins TRBV29-1 and TRBJ2-2, with D hard to call. The V end was cut by 4 bases, the J end by 0 bases, with 6 bases between. The germline V gene has CDR1 SQVTM and CDR2 ANQGSEA. The CDR3 runs to 13 residues. CDR3 bases: TGCAGCGTTGGTCGGGCGAACACCGGGGAGCTGTTTTTT. This sequence encodes CSVGRANTGELFF.

This clonotype was seen a handful of times. The chain carries TRBV10-3 and TRBJ1-5; no definite D call. This CDR3 is 16 amino acids long. Germline V gene sequence: CDR1 ENHRY, CDR2 SYGVKD. Trimming removed 2 bases at V and 0 bases at J, with 11 bases between. This CDR3 is CAISETLWGSNQPQHF. In DNA, the CDR3 is TGTGCCATCAGTGAGACCCTGTGGGGTAGCAATCAGCCCCAGCATTTT.

The chain uses TRBV28 and TRBJ2-1, with D possibly called TRBD1 or TRBD2 (5 bases each). The CDR3 spans 15 residues. V was shortened by 2 bases and J by 6 bases, with 14 bases between the two germline ends. Germline V gives CDR1 MDHEN, CDR2 SYDVKM. In nucleotides, the CDR3 is TGTGCCAGCAGTTTACCCCCTCCAGGGAGCAATGAGCAGTTCTTC. It yields the protein CASSLPPPGSNEQFF.

The CDR3 loop reads CSARGPRGNTEAFF. CDR3 bases: TGCAGTGCTAGAGGTCCCAGGGGGAACACTGAAGCTTTCTTT. The rearrangement uses TRBV20-1 and TRBJ1-1; D perhaps matches TRBD1 (6 bases). Germline loops: CDR1 DFQATT, CDR2 SNEGSKA (reference sequence). This CDR3 is built from 14 residues. V dropped 1 base and J dropped 1 base, with 10 bases sitting between them.

This clonotype was seen a few times. The V and J genes are TRBV7-6 and TRBJ2-2, with 9 bases fitting TRBD1. The V gene's germline CDR1 is SGHVS and CDR2 FNYEAQ. Trimming cost V 2 bases and J 7 bases; bases outside gene matches: 5. The CDR3 extends over 15 amino acids. This chain's CDR3 is CASSLTGGVYGELFF. The CDR3 coding sequence is TGTGCCAGCAGCTTAACAGGGGGCGTTTACGGGGAGCTGTTTTTT. The full variable domain, rest sourced from reference TRBV7-6 and TRBJ2-2, is GAGVSQSPRYKVTKRGQDVALRCDPISGHVSLYWYRQALGQGPEFLTYFNYEAQQDKSGLPNDRFSAERPEGSISTLTIQRTEQRDSAMYRCASSLTGGVYGELFFGEGSRLTVL.

This clonotype occurred a few times. The V and J genes are TRBV18 and TRBJ2-7; the D gene is possibly TRBD2 (6 bases). Trimming removed 0 bases from V and 6 bases from J, with 12 bases in between. This CDR3 has 14 residues. Germline CDR1 is KGHSH and CDR2 is LQKENI. Written as DNA, the CDR3 is TGTGCCAGCTCACCACCGGGGGGACGCGGCGAGCAGTACTTC. It translates to CASSPPGGRGEQYF.

This clonotype was observed a few times. This chain connects TRBV28 to TRBJ1-1, with D perhaps TRBD1 (5 bases). CDR1 is MDHEN and CDR2 is SYDVKM in the germline V gene. CDR3 size: 14 residues. Trimming removed 6 bases from V and 0 bases from J, with 11 bases in between. Written as DNA, the CDR3 is TGTGCCAGCAGAATGGGAGGGGTGAACACTGAAGCTTTCTTT. This codes for CASRMGGVNTEAFF.

This clonotype was counted a few times. The DNA of the CDR3 is TGCGCCAGCAGCCTCGAAAAGGGCACAGATACGCAGTATTTT. Translating gives CASSLEKGTDTQYF. V is TRBV5-1 and J is TRBJ2-3, with no clear D. V dropped 4 bases and J dropped 1 base, with 10 bases sitting between them. The CDR3 is 14 amino acids. The germline V gene encodes CDR1 SGHRS and CDR2 YFSETQ.

This clonotype was observed a few times. V usage is TRBV9 and J usage is TRBJ2-7; the match to TRBD1 covers 9 bases. Losses at the gene ends were 4 bases for V and 4 bases for J; bases not matched to a gene: 6. The CDR3 is made up of 14 amino acids. The V gene's germline CDR1 is SGDLS and CDR2 YYNGEE. CDR3 in amino acids: CASSPGQGKYEQYF. CDR3 nucleotide sequence: TGTGCCAGCAGCCCCGGACAGGGGAAGTACGAGCAGTACTTC. The full variable domain, rest sourced from reference TRBV9 and TRBJ2-7, is DSGVTQTPKHLITATGQRVTLRCSPRSGDLSVYWYQQSLDQGLQFLIQYYNGEERAKGNILERFSAQQFPDLHSELNLSSLELGDSALYFCASSPGQGKYEQYFGPGTRLTVT.

This clonotype was counted between two and nine times. The genes are TRBV20-1 and TRBJ2-5; TRBD1 might be the D (7 bases). Germline V lookup: CDR1 DFQATT, CDR2 SNEGSKA (reference sequence). Trimming took 6 bases from V and 0 from J, leaving 20 bases between them. This CDR3 has 16 amino acids. Here the CDR3 DNA reads TGCAGTGCGGAAAAGGGGGCGGGAACGTACCAAGAGACCCAGTACTTC. Its translation: CSAEKGAGTYQETQYF.

The chain recombines TRBV3-1 with TRBJ2-5; D is uncertain. Trimming left V 1 base short and J 7 bases short, with 7 bases between. Germline V lookup: CDR1 LGHDT, CDR2 YNNKEL (reference sequence). CDR3 size: 12 residues. The CDR3 DNA sequence: TGTGCCAGCAGCCAAGGACGGGCGACCCAGTACTTC. This codes for CASSQGRATQYF.

The rearrangement joins TRBV12-3 or TRBV12-4 to TRBJ2-2; 8 bases are shared with TRBD1. The CDR3 spans 15 residues. Trimming at V came to 6 bases and at J to 7 bases, leaving 10 bases not matched to a gene. CDR3 loop: CASSRIQGAGGELFF. The CDR3 bases are TGTGCCAGCAGCCGGATCCAGGGGGCAGGCGGGGAGCTGTTTTTT.